Below, one TCR beta chain is given with its context. The junction does not match germline at one end; this may be a read error. Without any cell sorting, roughly 20-30 mg of bulk tissue yielded co-extracted RNA and DNA. The data derive from a study of tumor-infiltrating lymphocytes in primary liver carcinoma. Total RNA amounting to around 530 ng was the source from which TCR beta cDNA was made with a constant-region primer. TCR beta libraries came from three nested multiplex PCR rounds using slightly modified ARM-PCR. TRBV1-TRBV30 forward primers paired with a C-beta reverse primer drove the first two PCR rounds, 10 cycles each. Each CDR3 protein gets one entry after TCRdb re-called the multiplex PCR reads with MiXCR. The sample has roughly 86,000 distinct CDR3 sequences; less than 75% are singletons. The germline V gene has CDR1 ENHRY and CDR2 SYGVKD. The CDR3 spans 15 residues.

The clonotype comes from a man in his forties or fifties with primary liver carcinoma and hepatitis B virus infection. The chain employs TRBV10-3 and TRBJ2-5; 8 bases line up with TRBD1. Sequencing input: tumor-adjacent normal liver tissue. For the CDR3, the DNA is TGTGCCATCAGTGAGTTCGACAGGGGTGATGCGACCCAGTGCTTC. Translated, it gives CAISEFDRGDATQCF.